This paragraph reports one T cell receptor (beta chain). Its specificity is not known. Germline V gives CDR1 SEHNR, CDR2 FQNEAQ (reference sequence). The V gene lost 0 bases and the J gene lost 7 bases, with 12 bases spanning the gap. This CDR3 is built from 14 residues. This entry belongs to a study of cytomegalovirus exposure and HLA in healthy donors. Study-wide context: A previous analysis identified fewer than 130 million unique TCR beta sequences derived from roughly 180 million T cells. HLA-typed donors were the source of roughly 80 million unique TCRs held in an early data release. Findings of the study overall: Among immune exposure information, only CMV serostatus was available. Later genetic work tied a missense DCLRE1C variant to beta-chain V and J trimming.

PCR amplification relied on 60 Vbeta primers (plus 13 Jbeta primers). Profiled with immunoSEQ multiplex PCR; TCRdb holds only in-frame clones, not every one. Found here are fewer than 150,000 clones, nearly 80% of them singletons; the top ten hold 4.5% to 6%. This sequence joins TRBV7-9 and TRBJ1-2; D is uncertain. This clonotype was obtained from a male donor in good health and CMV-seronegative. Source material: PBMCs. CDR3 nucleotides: TGTGCCAGCAGCTTAGCGATACAACTAGGTGGCTACACCTTC. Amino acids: CASSLAIQLGGYTF.